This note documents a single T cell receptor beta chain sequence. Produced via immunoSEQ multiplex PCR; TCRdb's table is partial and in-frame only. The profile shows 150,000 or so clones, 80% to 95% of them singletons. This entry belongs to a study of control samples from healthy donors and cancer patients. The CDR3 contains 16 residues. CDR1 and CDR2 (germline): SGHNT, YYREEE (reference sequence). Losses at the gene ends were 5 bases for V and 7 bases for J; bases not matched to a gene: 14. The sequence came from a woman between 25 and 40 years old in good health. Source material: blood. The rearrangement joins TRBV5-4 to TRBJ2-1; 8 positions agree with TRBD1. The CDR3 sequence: CASRGAGGANLNEQFF. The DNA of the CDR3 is TGTGCCAGCAGAGGGGCAGGGGGCGCAAATTTGAATGAGCAGTTCTTC.